A selection of T cell receptor beta chains follows, all from one sample in a study of blood T cell repertoires in COVID-19. Sequencing was performed with immunoSEQ multiplex PCR; in TCRdb, only in-frame clones are kept and a portion is missing. The sample contains a few hundred thousand clones, about 85% of which appear only once. Sequencing was carried out using peripheral blood. Receptors were obtained from a woman under 30 who had recovered from COVID-19. The CDR3 runs from the conserved cysteine through the conserved F or W. A D gene is named only where the DNA matches it firmly. The size of a clone is reported for some rows only, either as once, few or many, or as a class for expanded clones.

v_gene	j_gene	abundance	d_gene	CDR3aa	CDR3nt
TRBV7-2	TRBJ1-6	.	TRBD1	CASGVQGAVSPLHF	TGTGCCAGCGGGGTACAGGGGGCGGTTTCACCCCTCCACTTT
TRBV5-5	TRBJ2-4	.	TRBD1	CASSWGQGLAKNIQYF	TGTGCCAGCAGCTGGGGACAGGGACTAGCCAAAAACATTCAGTACTTC
TRBV24-1	TRBJ1-4	.	.	CATSDSGDEKLFF	TGTGCCACCAGTGATTCAGGGGATGAAAAACTGTTTTTT
TRBV5-4	TRBJ2-7	.	.	CASSFFGLWREQYF	TGTGCCAGCAGCTTTTTCGGGTTGTGGCGCGAGCAGTACTTC
TRBV27	TRBJ2-7	.	.	CASSLRAQLESYEQYF	TGTGCCAGCAGTTTAAGAGCTCAACTAGAATCCTACGAGCAGTACTTC
TRBV30	TRBJ2-3	.	TRBD2	CAWSVPSGSSTDTQYF	TGTGCCTGGAGTGTACCGAGCGGGAGTAGCACAGATACGCAGTATTTT
TRBV5-1	TRBJ2-7	.	TRBD1	CASSPGTGGYEQYF	TGCGCCAGCAGCCCAGGGACAGGGGGTTACGAGCAGTACTTC
TRBV5-1	TRBJ2-7	.	.	CASSPVAGEYEQYF	TGCGCCAGCAGCCCCGTCGCAGGGGAATACGAGCAGTACTTC
TRBV7-9	TRBJ1-2	.	TRBD1	CASSLEGTAYGYTF	TGTGCCAGCAGCTTAGAAGGGACAGCCTATGGCTACACCTTC
TRBV7-9	TRBJ2-2	.	.	CASSLEQLLVTGELFF	TGTGCCAGCAGCTTAGAACAGCTGTTGGTCACCGGGGAGCTGTTTTTT
TRBV30	TRBJ1-5	.	.	CAWSIVRTDFSNQPQHF	TGTGCCTGGAGTATAGTCCGGACAGATTTTAGCAATCAGCCCCAGCATTTT
TRBV19	TRBJ1-1	.	.	CASSIGQANTEAFF	TGTGCCAGTAGTATAGGGCAGGCAAACACTGAAGCTTTCTTT
TRBV19	TRBJ1-1	.	TRBD1	CASSANRGSEAFF	TGTGCCAGTAGTGCAAACAGGGGCTCTGAAGCTTTCTTT
TRBV7-2	TRBJ2-7	.	.	CASSSRRDFPLYF	TGTGCCAGCAGCTCGCGAAGGGACTTCCCACTGTACTTC
TRBV29-1	TRBJ1-2	.	.	CSVGAHYGYTF	TGCAGCGTTGGGGCGCACTATGGCTACACCTTC
TRBV7-2	TRBJ2-1	.	.	CASSSAGAPYNEQFF	TGTGCCAGCAGCTCAGCTGGGGCTCCATACAATGAGCAGTTCTTC
TRBV6-5	TRBJ2-2	.	.	CASSYSSPGELFF	TGTGCCAGCAGTTACTCGAGCCCCGGGGAGCTGTTTTTT
TRBV6-2/TRBV6-3	TRBJ2-5	.	.	CASRPSSSFQETQYF	TGTGCCAGCAGGCCTTCCTCGTCCTTCCAAGAGACCCAGTACTTC
TRBV7-3	TRBJ2-4	.	TRBD2	CASSLAGGPLPNIQYF	TGTGCCAGCAGCCTAGCGGGAGGGCCGCTTCCGAACATTCAGTACTTC
TRBV19	TRBJ1-5	.	.	CASTALDGLYSNQPQHF	TGTGCCAGTACCGCATTGGACGGACTTTATAGCAATCAGCCCCAGCATTTT
TRBV11-2	TRBJ2-3	.	TRBD2	CASSPGLASDTQYF	TGTGCCAGCAGCCCGGGACTAGCGTCAGATACGCAGTATTTT
TRBV12-5	TRBJ2-1	once	.	CASGLEAGQSSYNEQFF	TGTGCTAGTGGTTTGGAGGCGGGACAGAGCTCCTACAATGAGCAGTTCTTC
TRBV13	TRBJ1-5	.	.	CASSLGRGTSNQPQHF	TGTGCCAGCAGCTTAGGCCGGGGAACCAGCAATCAGCCCCAGCATTTT
TRBV27	TRBJ1-2	.	.	CASSLTETEYGYTF	TGTGCCAGCAGTCTCACCGAGACAGAATATGGCTACACCTTC
TRBV6-6	TRBJ2-1	.	TRBD2	CASSRPGTSGYNEQFF	TGTGCCAGCAGTCGACCCGGGACTAGCGGGTACAATGAGCAGTTCTTC
TRBV7-9	TRBJ2-1	.	TRBD2	CASSLTAGGPNEQFF	TGTGCCAGCAGCTTAACAGCGGGAGGGCCGAATGAGCAGTTCTTC
TRBV19	TRBJ1-4	.	.	CASSTTGINEKLFF	TGTGCCAGTAGTACGACAGGTATTAATGAAAAACTGTTTTTT
TRBV4-3	TRBJ2-1	.	TRBD2	CASSQDWSGGNSYNEQFF	TGCGCCAGCAGCCAAGATTGGAGCGGGGGGAACTCCTACAATGAGCAGTTCTTC
TRBV12-3/TRBV12-4	TRBJ1-1	.	TRBD1	CASSPGGTEAFF	TGTGCCAGCAGTCCAGGGGGCACTGAAGCTTTCTTT
TRBV7-3	TRBJ2-7	.	TRBD2	CASSIGLAGINEQYF	TGTGCCAGCAGCATCGGACTAGCGGGGATAAACGAGCAGTACTTC
TRBV6-4	TRBJ2-1	.	TRBD1	CASSEGQGRKQFF	TGTGCCAGCAGCGAGGGACAGGGTAGAAAGCAGTTCTTC
TRBV7-9	TRBJ1-3	.	.	CASSFETGYSGNTIYF	TGTGCCAGCAGCTTTGAGACAGGTTACTCTGGAAACACCATATATTTT
TRBV6-5	TRBJ2-7	.	TRBD2	CASRLAGPYEQYF	TGTGCCAGCCGCCTAGCGGGACCCTACGAGCAGTACTTC
TRBV29-1	TRBJ1-1	.	TRBD1	CSVKTGGIVTEAFF	TGCAGCGTGAAGACAGGGGGCATTGTCACTGAAGCTTTCTTT
TRBV14	TRBJ2-3	.	TRBD2	CASSRTSGKTDTQYF	TGTGCCAGCAGCCGGACTAGCGGGAAAACAGATACGCAGTATTTT
TRBV2	TRBJ2-1	.	.	CASRRRDVSYNEQFF	TGTGCCAGCAGAAGGCGGGACGTCTCCTACAATGAGCAGTTCTTC
TRBV11-1	TRBJ2-1	.	TRBD2	CASSLALAGGPVHFEQFF	TGTGCCAGCAGCTTAGCGCTAGCGGGAGGGCCGGTACATTTTGAGCAGTTCTTC
TRBV9	TRBJ1-1	.	TRBD1	CASSVGTGGTEAFF	TGTGCCAGCAGCGTAGGGACAGGTGGCACTGAAGCTTTCTTT
TRBV25-1	TRBJ1-2	.	.	CASSEVAANYGYTF	TGTGCCAGCAGTGAAGTTGCAGCTAACTATGGCTACACCTTC
TRBV11-1	TRBJ2-5	once	TRBD2	CASSLKLAGAQETQYF	TGTGCCAGCAGCTTAAAACTAGCGGGAGCTCAAGAGACCCAGTACTTC
TRBV19	TRBJ2-1	.	TRBD2	CASSTREGLHNEQFF	TGTGCCAGTAGTACGCGGGAGGGCCTCCACAATGAGCAGTTCTTC
TRBV28	TRBJ2-1	.	TRBD2	CASSLAGGLTGSYEQFF	TGTGCCAGCAGTTTAGCGGGAGGGTTAACCGGTTCTTATGAGCAGTTCTTC
TRBV11-1	TRBJ1-1	.	.	CASSLGGAGTEAFF	TGTGCCAGCAGCCTCGGGGGGGCAGGGACTGAAGCTTTCTTT
TRBV30	TRBJ1-2	once	.	CAWSAPRGLTYGYTF	TGTGCCTGGAGTGCTCCGCGAGGGTTAACATATGGCTACACCTTC
TRBV4-2	TRBJ2-1	.	.	CASSPGVGSYNEQFF	TGTGCCAGCAGCCCCGGGGTGGGCTCCTACAATGAGCAGTTCTTC
TRBV25-1	TRBJ1-1	.	.	CASRWSHMNTEAFF	TGTGCCAGCAGGTGGTCGCACATGAACACTGAAGCTTTCTTT
TRBV9	TRBJ2-7	.	.	CASSPTGTTYEQYF	TGTGCCAGCAGCCCAACCGGGACAACTTACGAGCAGTACTTC
TRBV5-6	TRBJ1-4	.	.	CASSLGTATNEKLFF	TGTGCCAGCAGCTTGGGAACGGCAACTAATGAAAAACTGTTTTTT
TRBV11-3	TRBJ2-5	.	.	CASSRERPGGETQYF	TGTGCCAGCAGCCGGGAGCGTCCTGGCGGGGAGACCCAGTACTTC
TRBV19	TRBJ1-5	.	TRBD1	CASSRQGRNNQPQHF	TGTGCCAGTAGTAGACAGGGGCGGAACAATCAGCCCCAGCATTTT
TRBV11-2	TRBJ2-1	.	TRBD2	CASSPLRGAVIYNEQFF	TGTGCCAGCAGCCCCCTGCGGGGGGCAGTTATCTACAATGAGCAGTTCTTC
TRBV9	TRBJ2-3	.	TRBD2	CASSGRLAGEGDRLDTQYF	TGTGCCAGCAGCGGCCGACTAGCGGGAGAGGGGGATCGGCTAGATACGCAGTATTTT
TRBV7-9	TRBJ2-7	.	.	CASSLTPNTRDEQYF	TGTGCCAGCAGCTTAACGCCTAACACCAGGGACGAGCAGTACTTC
TRBV9	TRBJ2-3	.	.	CASSAVGTSRNTQYF	TGTGCCAGCAGCGCTGTCGGGACTTCGCGGAATACGCAGTATTTT
TRBV7-9	TRBJ1-2	.	TRBD1	CASSPGTGRNGYTF	TGTGCCAGCAGCCCCGGGACAGGGAGAAATGGCTACACCTTC
TRBV7-9	TRBJ1-6	.	.	CASSLPGNSPLHF	TGTGCCAGCAGCCTTCCGGGGAATTCACCCCTCCACTTT
TRBV30	TRBJ1-2	.	.	CAWSIPGSSGYTF	TGTGCCTGGAGTATCCCGGGTTCCAGCGGCTACACCTTC
TRBV9	TRBJ1-4	once	.	CASSVGGSHITNEKLFF	TGTGCCAGCAGCGTAGGAGGGAGTCATATAACTAATGAAAAACTGTTTTTT
TRBV9	TRBJ1-1	.	.	CASSVASDTEAFF	TGTGCCAGCAGCGTAGCCTCGGACACTGAAGCTTTCTTT
TRBV29-1	TRBJ1-2	.	.	CSVEVGGQLYGYTF	TGCAGCGTTGAAGTCGGTGGACAGCTCTATGGCTACACCTTC